The T cell receptor (beta chain) under discussion was sequenced for a study of T cell responses to AZD1222 COVID-19 vaccine. Study in general: Analyses pooled second doses at about 4 or about 12 weeks. General study results and limits: In a largely white British group with more females than males, clonal diversity was possibly underestimated. Close to half of spike-specific TCRs reportedly recognize unmutated variant regions.

The CDR3 loop spans 15 amino acids. Per germline, CDR1 SGHAT and CDR2 FQDESV (reference sequence). The V end was cut by 1 base, the J end by 0 bases, with 9 bases between. Libraries were prepared by immunoSEQ multiplex PCR; TCRdb keeps only in-frame clonotypes and omits some of them. The table shows some 130,000 clones, with 80% to 95% occurring only once. Points on this clone: What it binds is unknown.

This TCR came from an adult in good health. The chain has TRBV11-1 and TRBJ1-1; the D is unclear. The sample consisted of peripheral blood, taken on day 0 of AZD1222 vaccination. CDR3 in DNA: TGTGCCAGCAGCTTAGTTGCCAGGATGAACACTGAAGCTTTCTTT. The encoded protein is CASSLVARMNTEAFF.